A single sample is the source of the 26 T cell receptor beta chains below, sequenced in a study of T cell repertoires and HLA-DP antigens. Their target antigens are unknown. Profiling relied on immunoSEQ multiplex PCR, and the TCRdb table lists in-frame clones only, not all of them. The data hold around 110,000 clones, with nearly 95% observed a single time. Sequencing was performed on CD4+ T cells from PBMCs. These receptor sequences come from a woman aged 18-29 years in good health and CMV-seronegative.

This chain uses TRBV5-1 with TRBJ1-2; D call uncertain. Trimming removed 3 bases from V and 5 bases from J, with 14 bases in between. Germline V gene lookup returns CDR1 SGHRS and CDR2 YFSETQ. This CDR3 region has 14 residues. In DNA form, the CDR3 reads TGCGCCAGCAGCTCTGGACGGCCGCCGTATGGCTACACCTTC. Amino acid sequence: CASSSGRPPYGYTF.

In DNA, the CDR3 is TGTGCCAGCAGCCCAGGGGACACTGAAGCTTTCTTT. Translated: CASSPGDTEAFF. The genes are TRBV7-9 and TRBJ1-1, with D possibly matching TRBD1 (6 bases). V was shortened by 5 bases and J by 3 bases, with 7 bases between the two germline ends. CDR1 is SEHNR, CDR2 FQNEAQ, per germline (reference sequence). There are 12 residues in the CDR3.

The J gene is TRBJ1-1, the V gene TRBV27; TRBD1 aligns across 7 bases. The V gene end was trimmed by 3 bases and the J gene end by 6 bases; junction bases not matched to a gene: 4. There are 13 residues in the CDR3. Per germline, CDR1 MNHEY and CDR2 SMNVEV (reference sequence). The CDR3 is CASSFNRGAEAFF. The CDR3, as DNA: TGTGCCAGCAGTTTTAACAGGGGTGCTGAAGCTTTCTTT.

The genes are TRBV5-1 and TRBJ1-4, with TRBD1 matching over 7 bases. The junction had 7 bases not matched to a gene; V was cut back by 0 bases and J by 8 bases. The CDR3 length is 15 residues. Germline loops: CDR1 SGHRS, CDR2 YFSETQ. The CDR3 loop reads CASSLEGASVEKLFF. CDR3 nucleotide sequence: TGCGCCAGCAGCTTGGAGGGGGCGTCGGTGGAAAAACTGTTTTTT. Using reference TRBV5-1 and TRBJ1-4 for the parts outside the CDR3, the full variable domain is KAGVTQTPRYLIKTRGQQVTLSCSPISGHRSVSWYQQTPGQGLQFLFEYFSETQRNKGNFPGRFSGRQFSNSRSEMNVSTLELGDSALYLCASSLEGASVEKLFFGSGTQLSVL.

This clone was recorded only once. The rearrangement links TRBV4-1 to TRBJ1-1; TRBD1 is a possible D gene (6 bases). The CDR3 has 16 amino acids. Germline CDR1 reads MGHRA; CDR2 reads YSYEKL. V was cut by 1 base and J by 0 bases, with 12 bases left in between. The CDR3 is CASSQGRGTLNTEAFF. CDR3 in DNA: TGCGCCAGCAGCCAAGGCCGCGGGACACTGAACACTGAAGCTTTCTTT.

CDR3 amino acids: CASSLLKTEAFF. Written as DNA, the CDR3 is TGTGCCAGCAGTTTGTTAAAGACTGAAGCTTTCTTT. The rearrangement uses TRBV28 and TRBJ1-1, with D uncertain. The CDR3 consists of 12 residues. Germline CDR1 MDHEN, CDR2 SYDVKM. V gave up 3 bases and J gave up 5 bases, with 7 bases separating them.

DNA of the CDR3: TGTGCCAGCAGCTTAGGGGCTGGACCACCCAGCTACGAGCAGTACGTC. Amino acids: CASSLGAGPPSYEQYV. V gene TRBV7-9 combines with J gene TRBJ2-7; D gene unclear. The CDR3 is 16 amino acids. Between the trimmed V and J ends, which lost 1 base and 3 bases, there was a span of 16 bases. CDR1 SEHNR and CDR2 FQNEAQ come from the germline V gene (reference sequence).

The chain uses TRBV2 and TRBJ2-3; 10 bases agree with TRBD2. The V and J ends lost 8 bases and 4 bases, in that order; junction bases with no gene match: 6. The CDR3 consists of 14 residues. Germline CDR1 and CDR2: SNHLY and FYNNEI. CDR3 loop: CASGRLAGSDTQYF. For the CDR3, the DNA is TGTGCCAGCGGACGACTAGCGGGTTCAGATACGCAGTATTTT.

The V and J genes are TRBV4-1 and TRBJ2-2; 16 nucleotides match TRBD2. Trimming at V came to 5 bases and at J to 4 bases, leaving 10 bases not matched to a gene. Germline V gives CDR1 MGHRA, CDR2 YSYEKL. This CDR3 spans 19 amino acids. The CDR3 sequence is CASSSFGTSGRAGTGELFF. The CDR3 DNA follows: TGCGCCAGCAGCTCATTTGGGACTAGCGGGAGGGCCGGCACCGGGGAGCTGTTTTTT.

The CDR3 nucleotides are TGTGCCAGCAGCGTCGGACAGTTGGCAACTAATGAAAAACTGTTTTTT. Translated, it gives CASSVGQLATNEKLFF. The V call is TRBV5-5, the J call TRBJ1-4, with D tentatively TRBD1 (6 bases). The V gene's germline CDR1 is SGHKS and CDR2 YYEKEE (reference sequence). The CDR3 is made up of 16 amino acids. Trimming shortened V by 4 bases and J by 0 bases, and 13 bases separated the two germline ends.

This clone has just one count. V gene TRBV5-4 combines with J gene TRBJ2-2; tentatively, D is TRBD2 (6 bases). The CDR3 covers 16 residues. The V end lost 0 bases, the J end lost 1 base, and 10 bases lay between the germline ends. CDR1 SGHNT and CDR2 YYREEE come from the germline V gene (reference sequence). The CDR3 loop is CASSLAGSGNTGELFF. CDR3 bases: TGTGCCAGCAGCTTGGCCGGGAGCGGGAACACCGGGGAGCTGTTTTTT.

Note on this clone: Sequence at one end of the junction differs from germline and may be a read error. The chain combines TRBV7-7 with TRBJ2-5; 7 bases line up with TRBD1. Germline CDR1 and CDR2: SSHAT and FNYEAQ (reference sequence). The CDR3 is 15 residues long. CDR3 region: CASSPTQTGQETQYF. In DNA form, the CDR3 reads TGTGCTAGCAGCCCTACCCAGACAGGGCAAGAGACCCAGTACTTC.

The V gene is TRBV20-1, the J gene TRBJ2-3; D unresolved. Germline CDR1 reads DFQATT; CDR2 reads SNEGSKA (reference sequence). The CDR3 spans 11 residues. Here the CDR3 reads CSPRVPDTQYF. DNA for the CDR3: TGCAGCCCAAGGGTGCCAGATACGCAGTATTTT.

This chain connects TRBV7-6 to TRBJ2-7; 10 bases fit TRBD2. The CDR3 extends over 19 amino acids. Germline values: CDR1 SGHVS, CDR2 FNYEAQ. Losses at the gene ends were 5 bases for V and 1 base for J; bases not matched to a gene: 17. CDR3 in amino acids: CASSPQTGTSATKSYEQYF. Here the CDR3 DNA reads TGTGCCAGCAGCCCACAGACCGGGACTAGCGCTACAAAATCCTACGAGCAGTACTTC.

The rearrangement links TRBV7-2 to TRBJ2-3; 14 bases agree with TRBD2. CDR3 length: 17 residues. Trimming cost V 0 bases and J 5 bases; bases outside gene matches: 4. Germline CDR1 SGHTA, CDR2 FQGNSA. DNA of the CDR3: TGTGCCAGCAGCTTAGCGACTAGCGGGGGGGCCAGAGATACGCAGTATTTT. It specifies CASSLATSGGARDTQYF.

The genes are TRBV10-2 and TRBJ2-5; D is undetermined. Germline CDR1 WSHSY, CDR2 SAAADI. V gave up 5 bases and J gave up 1 base, with 11 bases separating them. This CDR3 region has 14 residues. The DNA of the CDR3 is TGCGCCAGCAGTAGCGACGGAAGCCAAGAGACCCAGTACTTC. It encodes CASSSDGSQETQYF.

The rearrangement joins TRBV23-1 to TRBJ1-5; 10 nucleotides agree with TRBD1. TRBV23-1 has ORF status, its function being uncertain. CDR3 size: 19 residues. V lost 4 bases and J lost 2; bases outside the gene matches: 14. The CDR3: CASSPLGTGDYLGNQPQHF. For the CDR3, the DNA is TGCGCCAGCAGTCCACTCGGGACAGGGGATTATTTGGGCAATCAGCCCCAGCATTTT.

The chain combines TRBV28 with TRBJ2-1; 7 nucleotides agree with TRBD2. The ends lost 10 bases at V and 5 bases at J; junction bases unmatched: 11. The length of the CDR3 is 14 residues. The germline gives CDR1 MDHEN, CDR2 SYDVKM. The CDR3 spells CATGRDYLNNEQFF. CDR3 nucleotides: TGTGCCACCGGTCGGGACTACCTTAACAATGAGCAGTTCTTC.

The chain combines TRBV11-2 with TRBJ2-2; a possible D gene is TRBD1 (6 bases). CDR1 and CDR2 (germline): SGHAT, FQNNGV. V shed 5 bases and J shed 9 bases, with 19 bases lying between them. There are 15 residues in the CDR3. The DNA for the CDR3 is TGTGCCAGCAGCCGTTTAACGGTTGGGGGCAGGGAGCTGTTTTTT. This translates into CASSRLTVGGRELFF.

The chain recombines TRBV4-1 with TRBJ2-7, with D perhaps assigned TRBD1 or TRBD2 (6 bases each). The CDR3 runs to 16 residues. CDR1 is MGHRA and CDR2 is YSYEKL in the germline V gene. Trimming shortened V by 4 bases and J by 3 bases, and 19 bases separated the two germline ends. CDR3 in DNA: TGCGCCAGCAGCCTCCTCCCCCCGGGGGCTGGCTACGAGCAGTACGTC. It translates to CASSLLPPGAGYEQYV.

The V call is TRBV6-5, the J call TRBJ2-1; 7 nucleotides agree with TRBD2. This CDR3 contains 15 residues. With V trimmed by 5 bases and J by 4 bases, 8 bases remained unmatched. Germline V gene data show CDR1 as MNHEY and CDR2 as SVGAGI. CDR3 DNA: TGTGCCAGCAGTCCAGCTAGCGGAGGTTACAATGAGCAGTTCTTC. Translating gives CASSPASGGYNEQFF.

V gene TRBV5-1 combines with J gene TRBJ2-5; 9 bases are shared with TRBD2. The CDR3 has 15 amino acids. From germline, CDR1 is SGHRS and CDR2 YFSETQ. V gave up 0 bases and J gave up 5 bases; unmatched junction bases: 5. The CDR3 reads CASSLVAGDWETQYF. CDR3 coding DNA: TGCGCCAGCAGCTTGGTAGCGGGAGACTGGGAGACCCAGTACTTC.

This clone was seen more than once but under ten times. The V and J genes are TRBV7-2 and TRBJ1-2, with D tentatively TRBD1 (5 bases). This CDR3 comprises 14 residues. Germline values: CDR1 SGHTA, CDR2 FQGNSA. Between the trimmed V and J ends, which lost 1 base and 8 bases, there was a span of 14 bases. The CDR3 loop reads CASSLGRAFGGYTF. DNA for the CDR3: TGTGCCAGCAGCTTAGGCAGGGCATTCGGCGGCTACACCTTC.

The chain combines TRBV18 with TRBJ1-3, with a tentative D call TRBD1 (6 bases). Germline loops: CDR1 KGHSH, CDR2 LQKENI. V dropped 3 bases and J dropped 2 bases, with 14 bases sitting between them. The CDR3 runs 16 residues. The DNA for the CDR3 is TGTGCCAGCTCACCCCAATGGGGGCGGCCTGGAAACACCATATATTTT. It codes for CASSPQWGRPGNTIYF.

The chain carries TRBV30 and TRBJ1-5; no definite D call. The CDR3 contains 13 residues. Germline CDR1 and CDR2: GTSNPN and SVGIG (reference sequence). V was shortened by 2 bases and J by 5 bases, with 10 bases between the two germline ends. This chain's CDR3 is CAWSMAQDQPQHF. CDR3 sequence (DNA): TGTGCCTGGAGTATGGCTCAAGATCAGCCCCAGCATTTT.

Written as DNA, the CDR3 is TGTGCCAGCAGCCAGGCCGGCGTTGGTGGCTACACCTTC. This gives the protein CASSQAGVGGYTF. V is TRBV4-2 and J is TRBJ1-2; D gene unclear. V shed 3 bases and J shed 7 bases, with 12 bases lying between them. Germline CDR1 is LGHNA and CDR2 is YNFKEQ. The CDR3 consists of 13 residues.